The clone carrying this T cell receptor (beta chain) appeared once. TCRdb's table, derived via immunoSEQ multiplex PCR, lists solely in-frame clones and lacks some. Among tens of thousands of clones listed, 77% were seen once. With V trimmed by 5 bases and J by 1 base, 7 bases remained unmatched. This CDR3 spans 15 amino acids. Germline values: CDR1 LGHDT, CDR2 YNNKEL (reference sequence). This sample is part of a study of blood T cell repertoires in COVID-19. In the study overall: From the United States, Italy and Spain came samples of acute and convalescent COVID-19.

The J gene is TRBJ1-1, the V gene TRBV3-1 (or the pseudogene TRBV3-2), with TRBD1 matching 7 bases. This receptor was obtained from a man in his sixties or seventies with active or convalescent COVID-19. Specimen: peripheral blood. DNA for the CDR3: TGTGCCAGCAGCAGAGACAGGGCCTGGAACACTGAAGCTTTCTTT. Its translation: CASSRDRAWNTEAFF.